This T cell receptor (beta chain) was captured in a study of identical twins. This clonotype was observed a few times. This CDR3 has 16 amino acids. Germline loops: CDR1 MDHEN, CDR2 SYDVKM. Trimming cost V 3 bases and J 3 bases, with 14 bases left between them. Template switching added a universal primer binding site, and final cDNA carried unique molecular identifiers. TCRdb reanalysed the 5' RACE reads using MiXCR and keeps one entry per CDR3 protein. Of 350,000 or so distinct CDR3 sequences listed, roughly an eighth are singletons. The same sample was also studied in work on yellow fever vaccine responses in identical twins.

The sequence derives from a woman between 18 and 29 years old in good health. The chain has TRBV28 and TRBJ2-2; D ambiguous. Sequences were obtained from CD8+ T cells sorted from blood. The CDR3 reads CASSFRAGVYTGELFF. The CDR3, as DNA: TGTGCCAGCAGTTTTCGCGCAGGCGTTTACACCGGGGAGCTGTTTTTT.